This passage covers 9 T cell receptor beta chains from one sample sequenced in a study of blood T cell repertoires in COVID-19. Data came from immunoSEQ multiplex PCR; TCRdb stores just in-frame clones and leaves some out. Here the sample spans 70,000 or so clones, roughly 84% being singletons. Sample: peripheral blood. All receptors come from a man aged 80 or over with active or convalescent COVID-19.

The chain combines TRBV2 with TRBJ2-2, with 7 positions matching TRBD2. The junction had 15 bases not matched to a gene; V was cut back by 7 bases and J by 4 bases. Germline V gene sequence: CDR1 SNHLY, CDR2 FYNNEI. The CDR3 extends over 17 amino acids. CDR3 amino acids: CASTRRLAGLPTGELFF. CDR3 DNA: TGTGCCAGCACGCGAAGGTTAGCGGGCCTCCCCACCGGGGAGCTGTTTTTT. The full variable domain, with the rest looked up from reference TRBV2 and TRBJ2-2, is EPEVTQTPSHQVTQMGQEVILRCVPISNHLYFYWYRQILGQKVEFLVSFYNNEISEKSEIFDDQFSVERPDGSNFTLKIRSTKLEDSAMYFCASTRRLAGLPTGELFFGEGSRLTVL.

The V and J genes are TRBV19 and TRBJ2-2; D gene ambiguous. There are 12 residues in the CDR3. Germline V gene lookup returns CDR1 LNHDA and CDR2 SQIVND (reference sequence). Trimming cost V 3 bases and J 7 bases, with 6 bases left between them. CDR3 nucleotide sequence: TGTGCCAGTAGTATCAGGCGCGGGGAGCTGTTTTTT. Residues: CASSIRRGELFF. Full variable domain (missing parts from reference TRBV19 and TRBJ2-2): DGGITQSPKYLFRKEGQNVTLSCEQNLNHDAMYWYRQDPGQGLRLIYYSQIVNDFQKGDIAEGYSVSREKKESFPLTVTSAQKNPTAFYLCASSIRRGELFFGEGSRLTVL.

This chain joins TRBV20-1 and TRBJ2-3, with 7 positions matching TRBD2. CDR1 DFQATT and CDR2 SNEGSKA come from the germline V gene (reference sequence). J lost 1 base, V lost 3 bases, and 4 bases had no gene match. There are 14 residues in the CDR3. CDR3 in amino acids: CSASSSGRTDTQYF. The CDR3 bases are TGCAGTGCTAGTTCTAGCGGTCGCACAGATACGCAGTATTTT.

This rearrangement joins TRBV11-3 to TRBJ2-1; D gene unclear. The germline V and J ends were trimmed by 5 bases and 0 bases, with 17 bases remaining between them. The CDR3 is 17 residues long. Germline values: CDR1 SGHNT, CDR2 YENEEA. CDR3 in DNA: TGTGCCAGCAGCCCTAGGCATGCTAGGCACTCCTACAATGAGCAGTTCTTC. Protein: CASSPRHARHSYNEQFF.

This rearrangement joins TRBV19 to TRBJ2-7; TRBD2 matches 11 bases. With V trimmed by 1 base and J by 4 bases, 3 bases remained unmatched. CDR1 is LNHDA and CDR2 is SQIVND in the germline V gene (reference sequence). The CDR3 runs to 15 residues. The CDR3 DNA sequence: TGTGCCAGTAGTATAGGGTCTAGCGGGAGGTACGAGCAGTACTTC. It codes for CASSIGSSGRYEQYF.

The chain uses TRBV28 and TRBJ1-1; the match to TRBD1 covers 8 bases. V gave up 7 bases and J gave up 1 base; unmatched junction bases: 14. Germline V gives CDR1 MDHEN, CDR2 SYDVKM. The CDR3 spans 17 residues. The DNA for the CDR3 is TGTGCCAGCATTTGGGGCCGGACAGGGCTTTGGAACACTGAAGCTTTCTTT. It yields the protein CASIWGRTGLWNTEAFF.

The rearrangement joins TRBV11-3 to TRBJ1-1; D perhaps matches TRBD1 (5 bases). Germline V gene lookup returns CDR1 SGHNT and CDR2 YENEEA. V lost 5 bases, J lost 5 bases, and 15 bases lay in between. The CDR3 loop spans 14 amino acids. The CDR3 spells CASSPLGGWTEAFF. CDR3 coding DNA: TGTGCCAGCAGCCCCCTGGGGGGGTGGACTGAAGCTTTCTTT.

The rearrangement links TRBV4-1 to TRBJ1-3; 10 nucleotides agree with TRBD1. There are 16 residues in the CDR3. Germline-derived CDR1 and CDR2 are MGHRA and YSYEKL. V dropped 2 bases and J dropped 3; count of bases not matched to a gene: 4. This CDR3 is CASSQRTGGYGNTIYF. CDR3 in DNA: TGCGCCAGCAGCCAACGGACAGGGGGTTATGGAAACACCATATATTTT.

V is TRBV4-1 and J is TRBJ1-2; 7 bases are shared with TRBD1. Germline loops: CDR1 MGHRA, CDR2 YSYEKL. The CDR3 contains 13 residues. V gave up 4 bases and J gave up 8 bases; unmatched junction bases: 7. CDR3 DNA sequence: TGCGCCAGCAGCCGCTTAACAGGGGTAGGCTACACCTTC. This encodes CASSRLTGVGYTF.